The source of this T cell receptor beta chain is a study of CD8+ T cells in alopecia areata. Study-wide background: Treatment comprised oral tofacitinib, 5 to 10 mg twice daily, in treated patients. Study conclusions and caveats: Clonality exceeded that of normal scalp in lesional scalp, most notably in alopecia totalis/universalis.

Extracted RNA was reverse transcribed, and the resulting cDNA served as sequencing template. The data were produced by immunoSEQ multiplex PCR, yet TCRdb's version contains in-frame clones alone and is incomplete. The sample has about 180,000 clones, 63% seen once. This CDR3 is 16 amino acids long. Germline CDR1 and CDR2: SGHTA and FQGTGA. Deletions cut 2 bases from V and 5 bases from J, with 18 bases between. Concerning this clone itself: What it binds is unknown.

The source is a human donor with alopecia areata. The sequenced sample was CD4+ T cells sorted from blood, obtained at week 0. The rearrangement joins TRBV7-3 to TRBJ2-5; D might be TRBD1 (7 bases). CDR3 amino acids: CASSLQGGPSKETQYF. DNA of the CDR3: TGTGCCAGCAGCTTACAGGGGGGCCCTAGTAAGGAGACCCAGTACTTC.